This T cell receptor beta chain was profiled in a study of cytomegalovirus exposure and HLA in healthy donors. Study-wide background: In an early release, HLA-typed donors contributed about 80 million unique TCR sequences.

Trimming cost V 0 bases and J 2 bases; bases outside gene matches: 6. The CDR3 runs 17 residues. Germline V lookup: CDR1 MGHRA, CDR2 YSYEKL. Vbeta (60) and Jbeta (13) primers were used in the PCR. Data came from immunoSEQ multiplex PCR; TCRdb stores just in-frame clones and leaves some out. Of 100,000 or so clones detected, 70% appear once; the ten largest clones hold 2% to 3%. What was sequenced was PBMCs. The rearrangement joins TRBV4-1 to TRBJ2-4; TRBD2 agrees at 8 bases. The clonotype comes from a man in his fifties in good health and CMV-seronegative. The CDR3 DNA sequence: TGCGCCAGCAGCCAAGAATCACTAGCGGCTTCCAAAAACATTCAGTACTTC. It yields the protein CASSQESLAASKNIQYF.